What follows describes a single TCR beta chain. Its antigen is not known. V was clipped by 0 bases and J by 3 bases; unmatched bases: 12. Germline CDR1 is SGHRS and CDR2 is YFSETQ. The CDR3 contains 17 residues. The sample comes from a study of shared clonotypes between healthy human individuals. Study-wide points: Incomplete sequencing of sorted subsets was indicated by rarefaction despite large depth. Depth of sequencing was expected to influence donor clonotype sharing.

Assay execution proceeded at the deep level. Profiling relied on immunoSEQ multiplex PCR, and the TCRdb table lists in-frame clones only, not all of them. The sample lists 2,500,000 or so clones, 80% to 95% occurring once. The rearrangement joins TRBV5-1 to TRBJ2-7, with 7 positions matching TRBD2. Sequencing was performed on naive CD4+ T cells from PBMCs. Subset described: CD45RA+ positively selected. The clonotype comes from a man between 18 and 35 years old in good health. Some clones in this sample may be carry-over from other donors' samples. The CDR3 nucleotides are TGCGCCAGCAGCTTGGCGATCTCGGCTAGCGGCAGCTACGAGCAGTACTTC. This codes for CASSLAISASGSYEQYF.